The rows below give T cell receptor beta chains drawn from one sample of a study of blood T cell repertoires in COVID-19. Assay: immunoSEQ multiplex PCR; the TCRdb copy retains only in-frame clones and omits some. The sample comprises a few hundred thousand clones, about nine tenths of which are singletons, and 11% rests with the top ten. The sample taken for sequencing was peripheral blood. Receptors originate from a woman aged 25 to 39 with COVID-19, enrolled during active disease. Each CDR3 is given with its conserved first and last residue. The D gene is left open where the match is weak. Only some rows state a clone size, as once, few, many or a class for expanded clones.

TRBV3-1/TRBV3-2	NA	NA	TRBJ2-3	TGTGCCAGCAGGACCGGGACTTTTAATACAGATACGCAGTATTTT	CASRTGTFNTDTQYF
TRBV12-3/TRBV12-4	NA	NA	TRBJ1-2	TGTGCCAGCAGTGCCTTAGATTATACTGACTACACCTTC	CASSALDYTDYTF
TRBV11-2	TRBD2	NA	TRBJ2-5	TGTGCCAGCAGCTTAGATAGTACTCTAGCGGGGGGCATCCAAGAGACCCAGTACTTC	CASSLDSTLAGGIQETQYF
TRBV11-2	TRBD2	NA	TRBJ2-3	TGTGCCAGCAGCTTATGGCTAGCGGGGGGAAAGGGCACAGATACGCAGTATTTT	CASSLWLAGGKGTDTQYF
TRBV5-1	TRBD1	NA	TRBJ2-2	TGCGCCAGCAGCTTGAGGCAGGGGGACACCGGGGAGCTGTTTTTT	CASSLRQGDTGELFF
TRBV10-3	TRBD1	NA	TRBJ2-1	TGTGCCATCAGTGGGCAGGGGACAGGGCCGTATGAGCAGTTCTTC	CAISGQGTGPYEQFF
TRBV24-1	NA	NA	TRBJ1-2	TGTGCCACCAGTGATCACCAGGGTTATGGCTACACCTTC	CATSDHQGYGYTF
TRBV29-1	NA	NA	TRBJ2-2	TGCAGCGCCACAGGGCTAAACACCGGGGAGCTGTTTTTT	CSATGLNTGELFF
TRBV4-1	NA	NA	TRBJ2-5	TGCGCCAGCAGCCGAAGCGTAGCGGAGACCCAGTACTTC	CASSRSVAETQYF
TRBV10-3	TRBD2	NA	TRBJ2-3	TGTGCCATCTCGAACGGGGGGACAGATACGCAGTATTTT	CAISNGGTDTQYF
TRBV6-4	TRBD1	NA	TRBJ1-2	TGTGCCAGCAAACCGGGACAGGGAACTTACTATGGCTACACCTTC	CASKPGQGTYYGYTF
TRBV7-6	TRBD2	NA	TRBJ2-2	TGTGCCAGCAGCTTAGGTAGCGGGGGGGCCACCGGGGAGCTGTTTTTT	CASSLGSGGATGELFF
TRBV6-5	NA	NA	TRBJ1-5	TGTGCCACGCGACAGGCTTATAGCAATCAGCCCCAGCATTTT	CATRQAYSNQPQHF
TRBV7-2	TRBD1	few	TRBJ1-1	TGTGCCAGCAGCTCCCAATCCCCACCACAGGGGACGAAAGCTTTCTTT	CASSSQSPPQGTKAFF
TRBV6-5	NA	NA	TRBJ1-1	TGTGCCACCACTCCGCAGGGGAACACTGAAGCTTTCTTT	CATTPQGNTEAFF
TRBV5-1	TRBD1	once	TRBJ2-3	TGCGCCAGCAGCGCCCAGGGGGTAGATACGCAGTATTTT	CASSAQGVDTQYF
TRBV5-8	NA	once	TRBJ1-2	TGTGCCAGCAGCCCAGAGGGATACCTGGGGTATGGCTACACCTTC	CASSPEGYLGYGYTF
TRBV28	NA	once	TRBJ1-2	TGTGCCAGCAGTCCCACCGGTGAGGGGGTATATAGCTACACCTTC	CASSPTGEGVYSYTF
TRBV6-6	NA	NA	TRBJ1-3	TGTGCCAGCAGTTATTCGGCGACAACCTCTGGAAACACCATATATTTT	CASSYSATTSGNTIYF
TRBV30	NA	NA	TRBJ2-1	TGTGCCTGGAGTGTACTCGCAGGCAATGAGCAGTTCTTC	CAWSVLAGNEQFF
TRBV18	NA	NA	TRBJ1-5	TGTGCCAGCTCATTTGGGGGGAATCAGCCCCAGCATTTT	CASSFGGNQPQHF
TRBV19	TRBD1	NA	TRBJ1-6	TGTGCCAGTAGTCTAGACCGGCAGGGGGTGAATTCACCCCTCCACTTT	CASSLDRQGVNSPLHF
TRBV5-6	NA	NA	TRBJ2-1	TGTGCCAGCAGCTTCGGTCCCGCCCTTGTCGGTTATGAGCAGTTCTTC	CASSFGPALVGYEQFF
TRBV5-4	TRBD2	NA	TRBJ2-5	TGTGCCAGCACCTTGGGGGGGGAAGAAGAGACCCAGTACTTC	CASTLGGEEETQYF
TRBV7-9	TRBD1	NA	TRBJ1-6	TGTGCCAGCAGCTTAGCCGGGACAGGGGAGTCACCCCTCCACTTT	CASSLAGTGESPLHF
TRBV11-2	NA	NA	TRBJ2-6	TGTGCCAGCAGCTTATCTACCGGGGCCAACGTCCTGACTTTC	CASSLSTGANVLTF
TRBV19	TRBD1	NA	TRBJ2-7	TGTGCCAGTAGTATCCGACAGGGTAACCCCTACGAGCAGTACTTC	CASSIRQGNPYEQYF
TRBV7-2	NA	NA	TRBJ1-1	TGTGCCAGCAGCCCCATTGATGGAGCGGCAGGAGCTTTCTTT	CASSPIDGAAGAFF
TRBV14	NA	NA	TRBJ1-1	TGTGCCAGCAGCCAAGAAGTGGCAGTGAACACTGAAGCTTTCTTT	CASSQEVAVNTEAFF
TRBV5-6	NA	NA	TRBJ2-2	TGTGCCAGCAGCCACAGGGACACCGGGGAGCTGTTTTTT	CASSHRDTGELFF
TRBV6-1	NA	NA	TRBJ2-1	TGTGCCAGCAGTGAGCGGGGACCCTCCTACAATGAGCAGTTCTTC	CASSERGPSYNEQFF
TRBV4-1	TRBD2	few	TRBJ2-3	TGCGCCAGCAGCCAGGCGGGAGCGGGGGGTCGGGCAGATACGCAGTATTTT	CASSQAGAGGRADTQYF
TRBV5-5	TRBD1	few	TRBJ1-2	TGTGCCAGCAGCCCGGCCGGGACAGGGTCTGGCTACACCTTC	CASSPAGTGSGYTF
TRBV5-1	TRBD1	NA	TRBJ1-2	TGCGCCAGCAGCCTTACTAGGACAGGGATGGGCTATGGCTACACCTTC	CASSLTRTGMGYGYTF
TRBV6-5	TRBD1	NA	TRBJ2-1	TGTGCCAGCAGAGATACGGCAGGGGGACAGTTCTTC	CASRDTAGGQFF
TRBV19	TRBD2	once	TRBJ2-3	TGTGCCAGTAGTCGGCGGGGGGTTGCAGATACGCAGTATTTT	CASSRRGVADTQYF
TRBV11-3	NA	NA	TRBJ2-5	TGTGCCAGCAGCTACCAGGGCCAAGAGACCCAGTACTTC	CASSYQGQETQYF
TRBV14	NA	NA	TRBJ1-2	TGTGCCAGCAGCCCTGGGACTGGTAGGAACTATGGCTACACCTTC	CASSPGTGRNYGYTF
TRBV29-1	TRBD1	NA	TRBJ1-2	TGCAGCGTTGAGAGAGACAGGGAGAACGGCTACACCTTC	CSVERDRENGYTF
TRBV5-1	TRBD1	NA	TRBJ2-7	TGCGCCAGCAGCTTGGAAGGGGGCGGCGAGCAGTACTTC	CASSLEGGGEQYF